This T cell receptor beta chain is from a study of blood T cell repertoires in COVID-19. On the study more broadly: T cells, B-cell-depleted T cells, or PBMCs provided the cDNA or gDNA that served as material.

Clones were sequenced by immunoSEQ multiplex PCR, and TCRdb holds only the in-frame ones, with some missing. The data contain just under 85,000 clones, 65% to 85% of them seen just once; the ten biggest clones take up 29%. This CDR3 region has 14 residues. The germline CDR1 and CDR2 sequences are LNHDA and SQIVND (reference sequence). Deletions cut 0 bases from V and 7 bases from J, with 10 bases between. The source material was peripheral blood. The chain combines TRBV19 with TRBJ1-5; D remains ambiguous. This receptor was identified in a woman of 80 years or more with acute or convalescent COVID-19. The CDR3 DNA follows: TGTGCCAGTAGTATAGACGCGCGGTCACAGCCCCAGCATTTT. Its protein is CASSIDARSQPQHF.